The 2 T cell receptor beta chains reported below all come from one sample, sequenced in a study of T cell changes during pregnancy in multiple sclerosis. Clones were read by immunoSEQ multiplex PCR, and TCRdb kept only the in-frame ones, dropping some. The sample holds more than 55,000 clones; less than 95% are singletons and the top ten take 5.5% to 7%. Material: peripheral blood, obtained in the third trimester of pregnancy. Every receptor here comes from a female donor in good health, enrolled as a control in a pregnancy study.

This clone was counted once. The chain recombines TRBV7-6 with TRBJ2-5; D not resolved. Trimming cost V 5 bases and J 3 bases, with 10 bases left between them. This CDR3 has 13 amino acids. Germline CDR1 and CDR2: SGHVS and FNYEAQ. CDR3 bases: TGTGCCAGCAGCCTGGTCCAGAAAGAGACCCAGTACTTC. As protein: CASSLVQKETQYF.

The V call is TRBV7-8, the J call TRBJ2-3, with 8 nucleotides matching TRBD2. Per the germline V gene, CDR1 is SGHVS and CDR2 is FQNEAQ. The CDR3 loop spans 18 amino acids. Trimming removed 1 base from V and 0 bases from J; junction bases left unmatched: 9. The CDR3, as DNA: TGTGCCAGCAGCTTAGGCCTAGCGGGTGCCCTAAGCACAGATACGCAGTATTTT. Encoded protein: CASSLGLAGALSTDTQYF. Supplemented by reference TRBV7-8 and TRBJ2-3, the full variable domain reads GAGVSQSPRYKVAKRGQDVALRCDPISGHVSLFWYQQALGQGPEFLTYFQNEAQLDKSGLPSDRFFAERPEGSVSTLKIQRTQQEDSAVYLCASSLGLAGALSTDTQYFGPGTRLTVL.